This T cell receptor beta chain was recovered during a study of cytomegalovirus exposure and HLA in healthy donors. The assay was immunoSEQ multiplex PCR, and TCRdb's table has in-frame clones only and misses some. Of roughly 63,000 clones listed, around 92% are singletons. This clonotype was obtained from a woman between 18 and 30 years old in good health and CMV-seronegative. What was sequenced was PBMCs.

DNA for the CDR3: TGTGCCAGCAAGACAATCAGGGACACTGAAGCTTTCTTT. This codes for CASKTIRDTEAFF. The genes are TRBV6-1 and TRBJ1-1; D might be TRBD1 (5 bases). Trimming left V 7 bases short and J 3 bases short, with 12 bases between. This CDR3 is 13 amino acids long. Per the germline V gene, CDR1 is MNHNS and CDR2 is SASEGT.